This TCR beta chain emerged from a study of cytomegalovirus exposure and HLA in healthy donors. A multiplex PCR was run with 60 Vbeta primers and 13 Jbeta primers. TCRdb's table, derived via immunoSEQ multiplex PCR, lists solely in-frame clones and lacks some. The table records 160,000 or so clones, 81% of them present only once. What was sequenced was PBMCs. This clonotype was obtained from a man between 50 and 59 years old in good health and CMV-seropositive.

The CDR3 region is CASSPQGTGTIYEQYF. CDR3 coding DNA: TGTGCCAGCTCACCCCAGGGGACGGGGACGATATACGAGCAGTACTTC. The chain carries TRBV18 and TRBJ2-7; D possibly corresponds to TRBD1 (6 bases). Trimming pared 3 bases from V and 4 bases from J, leaving 19 bases between. The germline V gene has CDR1 KGHSH and CDR2 LQKENI. The CDR3 has 16 residues.